This T cell receptor (beta chain) appears in the sequencing data of a study of cytomegalovirus exposure and HLA in healthy donors. As concerns this clone: At one boundary the junction diverges from the germline segment, which might be a read error.

There are 13 residues in the CDR3. The germline CDR1 and CDR2 sequences are SEHNR and FQNEAQ (reference sequence). With 60 Vbeta and 13 Jbeta primers, the PCR was carried out. TCRdb's table, derived via immunoSEQ multiplex PCR, lists solely in-frame clones and lacks some. This sample has over 150,000 clones, with 79% found just once. The chain couples TRBV7-9 to TRBJ2-1; tentatively, D is TRBD2 (6 bases). The source is a man in his forties in good health and CMV-seronegative. Input material: PBMCs. The chain's CDR3 is CSSKGSGTNEQFF. The CDR3 nucleotides are TGTTCCAGCAAGGGTAGCGGCACAAATGAGCAGTTCTTC.